The clone carrying this T cell receptor beta chain has ten or more counts. Its antigen is not known. The data belong to a study of CD8 T cells in ankylosing spondylitis. In making TCR beta libraries, quantitative 5'-RACE with molecular barcodes was used. MiXCR was run by TCRdb on the 5' RACE reads, yielding one entry per CDR3 protein. The sample holds about 24,000 distinct CDR3 sequences, less than 20% seen once. The study, taken as a whole, reports: CD8+ cells made up the disease-linked clones, which were relatively rare in peripheral blood. Some of these motif variants have turned up before, in reports on reactive arthritis synovial fluid and blood.

This CDR3 comprises 16 residues. V shed 0 bases, J shed 5 bases, and the junction held 4 bases outside the gene matches. Germline values: CDR1 LNHNV, CDR2 YYDKDF (reference sequence). V gene TRBV15 combines with J gene TRBJ2-1; 10 bases agree with TRBD2. The TCR sequence derives from a male donor with ankylosing spondylitis or in good health (not recorded which). Sequencing was carried out using blood. The CDR3 sequence is CATSRETSGVHNEQFF. For the CDR3, the DNA is TGTGCCACCAGCAGAGAAACTAGCGGGGTCCACAATGAGCAGTTCTTC.